Shown below are 11 T cell receptor beta chains from a single sample sequenced in a study of cytomegalovirus exposure and HLA in healthy donors. The PCR used 60 Vbeta and 13 Jbeta primers. Clones were sequenced by immunoSEQ multiplex PCR, and TCRdb holds only the in-frame ones, with some missing. This sample has about 82,000 clones, with approximately 60% found just once. The sample consisted of PBMCs. The origin of the receptors is a woman aged 45-60 years in good health and CMV-seropositive.

The genes are TRBV6-1 and TRBJ1-5, with 9 nucleotides matching TRBD1. Germline lookup yields CDR1 MNHNS and CDR2 SASEGT. This CDR3 is 15 amino acids long. V dropped 0 bases and J dropped 8; count of bases not matched to a gene: 5. The CDR3 here is CASSEAVGTGKPQHF. CDR3 sequence (DNA): TGTGCCAGCAGTGAAGCGGTGGGGACAGGGAAGCCCCAGCATTTT.

The V gene is TRBV6-1, the J gene TRBJ1-2, with 8 bases identical to TRBD1. V was pared by 5 bases and J by 3 bases, with 2 bases of the junction left unmatched. Germline values: CDR1 MNHNS, CDR2 SASEGT. This CDR3 comprises 13 residues. CDR3 amino acids: CASSPDRDYGYTF. CDR3 sequence (DNA): TGTGCCAGCAGTCCGGACAGGGACTATGGCTACACCTTC.

The V and J genes are TRBV5-1 and TRBJ1-1, with TRBD1 as a possible D gene (6 bases). Germline V CDR1 and CDR2: SGHRS, YFSETQ. V was clipped by 6 bases and J by 0 bases, with 15 bases between them. The CDR3 is 15 amino acids. CDR3 nucleotides: TGCGCCAGCACGCAAACCACAGGGTTGAACACTGAAGCTTTCTTT. It yields the protein CASTQTTGLNTEAFF.

The chain joins TRBV5-5 to TRBJ2-5; 7 positions match TRBD2. The CDR3 extends over 14 amino acids. With V trimmed by 1 base and J by 3 bases, 3 bases remained unmatched. CDR1 and CDR2 from the germline V gene are SGHKS and YYEKEE (reference sequence). DNA for the CDR3: TGTGCCAGCAGCTTGTTTGCGGGGGAAGAGACCCAGTACTTC. This translates into CASSLFAGEETQYF.

V and J are TRBV9 and TRBJ2-3; 8 positions match TRBD2. CDR3 length: 16 amino acids. Losses at the gene ends were 0 bases for V and 1 base for J; bases not matched to a gene: 4. Germline values: CDR1 SGDLS, CDR2 YYNGEE. DNA of the CDR3: TGTGCCAGCAGCGTAGAAAGCGGGGGTGGCACAGATACGCAGTATTTT. Protein: CASSVESGGGTDTQYF.

This rearrangement joins TRBV7-9 to TRBJ2-1; the D is unclear. The ends were cut back, 6 bases at V and 8 bases at J, with 17 bases in the middle. This CDR3 comprises 14 residues. CDR1 is SEHNR and CDR2 is FQNEAQ in the germline V gene (reference sequence). The CDR3 protein is CASSLNFRSDEQFF. DNA of the CDR3: TGTGCCAGCAGTCTCAATTTCAGGTCCGATGAGCAGTTCTTC.

This chain joins TRBV12-5 and TRBJ2-3, with D possibly matching TRBD2 (5 bases). CDR3 length: 13 amino acids. Germline CDR1 is LGHNT and CDR2 is FRNRAP. Trimming left V 6 bases short and J 1 base short, with 8 bases between. The CDR3 coding sequence is TGTGCTAGTGGAGCGGCAGGCACAGATACGCAGTATTTT. Translated: CASGAAGTDTQYF.

This sequence joins TRBV19 and TRBJ1-2; TRBD1 aligns across 7 bases. The junction had 6 bases not matched to a gene; V was cut back by 7 bases and J by 4 bases. The length of the CDR3 is 13 residues. Germline CDR1 reads LNHDA; CDR2 reads SQIVND (reference sequence). The CDR3 loop reads CASINRDSYGYTF. The CDR3 DNA is TGTGCCAGTATCAACCGGGACAGCTATGGCTACACCTTC.

This chain links TRBV20-1 with TRBJ1-2; perhaps TRBD1 as D (5 bases). Germline V gene lookup returns CDR1 DFQATT and CDR2 SNEGSKA (reference sequence). The CDR3 totals 10 residues. Trimming removed 6 bases at V and 14 bases at J, with 16 bases between. The CDR3 spells CSALQGEKTF. CDR3 coding DNA: TGCAGTGCCCTACAAGGGGAAAAGACCTTC.

Concerning this clone itself: Different DNA sequences within this sample yield the same CDR3. The chain recombines TRBV5-1 with TRBJ1-2; D is ambiguous. V lost 0 bases to trimming and J lost 1 base, with 7 bases between them. The germline gives CDR1 SGHRS, CDR2 YFSETQ. The CDR3 covers 14 residues. The CDR3 coding sequence is TGCGCCAGCAGCTTGGGAACGGGTAACTATGGCTACACCTTC. Translated, it gives CASSLGTGNYGYTF. Complete variable domain (other parts from reference TRBV5-1 and TRBJ1-2): KAGVTQTPRYLIKTRGQQVTLSCSPISGHRSVSWYQQTPGQGLQFLFEYFSETQRNKGNFPGRFSGRQFSNSRSEMNVSTLELGDSALYLCASSLGTGNYGYTFGSGTRLTVV.

In the case of this clone: The junction and the germline gene differ at one end; a read error may be behind it. V is TRBV7-9 and J is TRBJ1-3, with TRBD1 as a possible D gene (6 bases). Germline loops: CDR1 SEHNR, CDR2 FQNEAQ (reference sequence). The CDR3 is 14 amino acids. The DNA of the CDR3 is TGTGCCAGCAGCCTCGCAGGGGCTGGGAACACCATATATTTT. Protein product: CASSLAGAGNTIYF.